The rows below give T cell receptor beta chains drawn from one sample of a study of blood T cell repertoires in COVID-19. Generated by immunoSEQ multiplex PCR, the TCRdb table keeps only in-frame clones and is missing some. The sample contains some 160,000 clones, about 83% of which appear only once. The sequenced sample was peripheral blood. All receptors come from a woman between 70 and 85 years old who had recovered from COVID-19. CDR3s include the opening cysteine and the closing phenylalanine or tryptophan. Each record gives: J gene, V gene, CDR3 protein.

j_gene: TRBJ2-7; v_gene: TRBV3-1/TRBV3-2; CDR3aa: CASNPASGGSYEQYF
j_gene: TRBJ1-5; v_gene: TRBV7-9; CDR3aa: CASSARQGLGQPQHF
j_gene: TRBJ2-5; v_gene: TRBV11-3; CDR3aa: CASSLWRETSGRETQYF
j_gene: TRBJ2-3; v_gene: TRBV24-1; CDR3aa: CATSATGVATDTQYF
j_gene: TRBJ2-3; v_gene: TRBV6-6; CDR3aa: CASSYSEGGRDTQYF
j_gene: TRBJ2-7; v_gene: TRBV11-3; CDR3aa: CASSPHSGSGYEQYF
j_gene: TRBJ2-5; v_gene: TRBV3-1/TRBV3-2; CDR3aa: CASSQTGTAQYF
j_gene: TRBJ2-7; v_gene: TRBV15; CDR3aa: CATSRRGEQYF
j_gene: TRBJ2-5; v_gene: TRBV27; CDR3aa: CASSPGLAGGLGETQYF
j_gene: TRBJ1-3; v_gene: TRBV28; CDR3aa: CASSLGPRGNTIYF
j_gene: TRBJ1-5; v_gene: TRBV12-2; CDR3aa: CASRLGRDRGWWLSNQPQHF
j_gene: TRBJ1-3; v_gene: TRBV18; CDR3aa: CASSPPGRGDTIYF
j_gene: TRBJ2-7; v_gene: TRBV7-8; CDR3aa: CASSTQGARYEQYF
j_gene: TRBJ1-1; v_gene: TRBV10-3; CDR3aa: CAISARGGGTEAFF
j_gene: TRBJ1-1; v_gene: TRBV18; CDR3aa: CASSPPGYDGSTEAFF
j_gene: TRBJ2-5; v_gene: TRBV10-3; CDR3aa: CAISESGRETQYF